The 30 T cell receptor beta chains in this list originate from one sample, sequenced in a study of CD8 T cells in ankylosing spondylitis. A single record per CDR3 protein comes from TCRdb applying MiXCR to the 5' RACE reads. The table has under 200,000 distinct CDR3 sequences, 9.8% seen once. Sequenced: blood, either unsorted or a sorted T cell fraction (not recorded which). All receptors come from a female donor with ankylosing spondylitis or in good health (not recorded which).

The V gene is TRBV19, the J gene TRBJ1-6, with 9 bases aligning to TRBD1. V trimming: 4 bases; J trimming: 9 bases; junction bases outside the gene matches: 7. The CDR3 contains 15 residues. The germline gives CDR1 LNHDA, CDR2 SQIVND (reference sequence). The CDR3 loop is CASSRGQGLGSPLHF. CDR3 bases: TGTGCCAGTAGTAGGGGACAGGGTCTCGGTTCACCCCTCCACTTT.

The chain uses TRBV14 and TRBJ2-1; D unclear. The germline V gene has CDR1 SGHDN and CDR2 FVKESK. CDR3 length: 12 amino acids. The germline V and J ends were trimmed by 3 bases and 6 bases, with 6 bases remaining between them. CDR3 residues: CASSHSTNEQFF. DNA for the CDR3: TGTGCCAGCAGCCACAGTACCAATGAGCAGTTCTTC.

This clonotype turned up a few times. This chain links TRBV6-2 or TRBV6-3 with TRBJ2-7; possible D gene TRBD2, 5 bases. The germline V gene encodes CDR1 MNHEY and CDR2 SVGEGT. V dropped 5 bases and J dropped 3 bases, with 17 bases sitting between them. This CDR3 contains 15 residues. The CDR3 region has the DNA TGTGCCAGCAGTCGCCCCCCTGAGGGCTACTACGAGCAGTACTTC. The encoded protein is CASSRPPEGYYEQYF.

This clonotype was picked up a small number of times. The chain uses TRBV24-1 and TRBJ2-1; D remains ambiguous. The germline gives CDR1 KGHDR, CDR2 SFDVKD. Trimming shortened V by 3 bases and J by 4 bases, and 6 bases separated the two germline ends. The CDR3 spans 13 residues. Here the CDR3 reads CATSDRPYNEQFF. The CDR3 bases are TGTGCCACCAGTGATAGGCCGTACAATGAGCAGTTCTTC.

This clonotype was observed a few times. This sequence joins TRBV6-1 and TRBJ2-7, with 7 bases matching TRBD2. V gave up 6 bases and J gave up 6 bases; unmatched junction bases: 11. The V gene's germline CDR1 is MNHNS and CDR2 SASEGT. There are 14 residues in the CDR3. The CDR3 region has the DNA TGTGCCAGCAGCAATCCGGGACTATCCCTCGAGCAGTACTTC. Its protein is CASSNPGLSLEQYF.

This clonotype was detected ten times or more. The CDR3 nucleotides read TGCAGTGCCATCCCGGACAGGGATAATGAAAAACTGTTTTTT. Translating it yields CSAIPDRDNEKLFF. The V and J genes are TRBV20-1 and TRBJ1-4; TRBD1 matches 8 bases. Germline V CDR1 and CDR2: DFQATT, SNEGSKA (reference sequence). This CDR3 comprises 14 residues. The V segment lost 6 bases and the J segment 4 bases; nucleotides outside the gene matches: 7.

The chain uses TRBV2 and TRBJ2-3; D perhaps matches TRBD1 (7 bases). The CDR3 totals 14 residues. Per germline, CDR1 SNHLY and CDR2 FYNNEI. Trimming took 8 bases from V and 2 from J, leaving 14 bases between them. CDR3 bases: TGTGCCAGCCGCCAGGGGGGCTTCACAGATACGCAGTATTTT. Translation: CASRQGGFTDTQYF.

This clonotype turned up a few times. This chain connects TRBV6-2 or TRBV6-3 to TRBJ1-2, with 7 bases aligning to TRBD1. The CDR3 loop spans 15 amino acids. V gave up 2 bases and J gave up 2 bases; unmatched junction bases: 5. Germline assignment: CDR1 MNHEY and CDR2 SVGEGT. CDR3 sequence: CASSYGGQDNYGYTF. Written as DNA, the CDR3 is TGTGCCAGCAGTTACGGCGGACAGGACAACTATGGCTACACCTTC.

This clonotype showed up just once. This chain connects TRBV13 to TRBJ2-7, with TRBD2 identical over 9 bases. Looked up from germline, CDR1 is PRHDT and CDR2 is FYEKMQ (reference sequence). The V segment lost 4 bases and the J segment 7 bases; nucleotides outside the gene matches: 2. The CDR3 is 12 amino acids. DNA of the CDR3: TGTGCCAGCAGCTCGACTAGCGGAGAGCAGTACTTC. It translates to CASSSTSGEQYF.

Written as DNA, the CDR3 is TGCAGTGCTCACGGACAGGCCAAGCCCTACGAGCAGTACTTC. Protein product: CSAHGQAKPYEQYF. This chain connects TRBV20-1 to TRBJ2-7, with 7 bases matching TRBD1. Germline V gene data show CDR1 as DFQATT and CDR2 as SNEGSKA (reference sequence). The V segment lost 5 bases and the J segment 2 bases; nucleotides outside the gene matches: 9. The CDR3 consists of 14 residues.

The chain carries TRBV19 and TRBJ1-1; 9 bases are shared with TRBD1. J gave up 4 bases and V 4 bases, and 7 bases lay outside the gene matches. In germline, CDR1 is LNHDA, CDR2 SQIVND (reference sequence). This CDR3 has 15 residues. CDR3 amino acids: CASSTSTGGSTEAFF. The CDR3 nucleotides read TGTGCCAGTAGTACCTCGACAGGGGGAAGCACTGAAGCTTTCTTT.

This sequence joins TRBV4-3 and TRBJ2-1; no firm D call. The germline V gene has CDR1 LGHNA and CDR2 YSLEER. The CDR3 runs 12 residues. Trimming shortened V by 1 base and J by 7 bases, and 5 bases separated the two germline ends. CDR3 nucleotides: TGCGCCAGCAGCCAAGTCGCGAATGAGCAGTTCTTC. Amino acids: CASSQVANEQFF.

This sequence joins TRBV13 and TRBJ2-3; TRBD2 agrees at 8 bases. V gave up 3 bases and J gave up 4 bases; unmatched junction bases: 6. The CDR3 consists of 15 residues. The V gene's germline CDR1 is PRHDT and CDR2 FYEKMQ (reference sequence). The CDR3 coding sequence is TGTGCCAGCAGCTTTCTTAGCGGGAAGGCAGATACGCAGTATTTT. It yields the protein CASSFLSGKADTQYF.

The sample holds many counts of this clonotype. The genes are TRBV12-3 or TRBV12-4 and TRBJ2-3; D uncertain. The CDR3 runs to 13 residues. Trimming cost V 3 bases and J 0 bases, with 4 bases left between them. The DNA for the CDR3 is TGTGCCAGCAGTTTGTATAGCACAGATACGCAGTATTTT. This gives the protein CASSLYSTDTQYF.

This clonotype was seen a few times. The chain employs TRBV6-2 or TRBV6-3 and TRBJ2-6, with D perhaps matching TRBD1 (5 bases). From germline, CDR1 is MNHEY and CDR2 SVGEGT. The CDR3 contains 17 residues. V was shortened by 10 bases and J by 0 bases, with 19 bases between the two germline ends. CDR3 nucleotide sequence: TGTGCCACCCCGACAGATGTTGCCCCCTCTGGGGCCAACGTCCTGACTTTC. This gives the protein CATPTDVAPSGANVLTF.

The table lists this clonotype with a few counts. The chain joins TRBV15 to TRBJ2-5; D ambiguous. In germline, CDR1 is LNHNV, CDR2 YYDKDF (reference sequence). V gave up 0 bases and J gave up 0 bases, with 5 bases separating them. The CDR3 has 14 residues. The CDR3 region has the DNA TGTGCCACCAGCAGAGACGGAAACCAAGAGACCCAGTACTTC. Protein: CATSRDGNQETQYF.

V gene TRBV29-1 combines with J gene TRBJ1-2; TRBD1 is a possible D gene (6 bases). The germline CDR1 and CDR2 sequences are SQVTM and ANQGSEA. Trimming pared 3 bases from V and 7 bases from J, leaving 18 bases between. The CDR3 is 14 residues long. CDR3 loop: CSVDSYSDSPGYTF. The CDR3, as DNA: TGCAGCGTTGACAGTTACTCGGACAGTCCTGGCTACACCTTC.

The gene calls are TRBV7-6 and TRBJ2-7, with 7 positions matching TRBD2. Trimming took 4 bases from V and 5 from J; bases not matched to a gene: 5. This CDR3 region has 13 residues. The germline gives CDR1 SGHVS, CDR2 FNYEAQ. CDR3 loop: CASSSAGDHEQYF. CDR3 DNA sequence: TGTGCCAGCAGCTCGGCGGGAGATCACGAGCAGTACTTC.

This chain uses TRBV28 with TRBJ2-7; D is unclear. The CDR3 sequence is 12 residues long. Trimming left V 2 bases short and J 7 bases short, with 9 bases between. CDR1 and CDR2 (germline): MDHEN, SYDVKM. CDR3 sequence (DNA): TGTGCCAGCAGTTTAGAGGTACGGGAGCAGTACTTC. The encoded protein is CASSLEVREQYF.

This clonotype appeared once. V gene TRBV21-1 combines with J gene TRBJ2-7; TRBD1 is the table's D call and was not checked against the DNA. TRBV21-1 is a known pseudogene. CDR3 length: 13 residues. The CDR3 loop is CAGGTPQGGEQYF. CDR3 nucleotide sequence: TGTGCCGGGGGGACCCCGCAAGGGGGCGAGCAGTACTTC.

This clonotype showed up just a few times. The rearrangement links TRBV2 to TRBJ2-6; TRBD1 might be the D (5 bases). The germline V gene encodes CDR1 SNHLY and CDR2 FYNNEI. Trimming left V 9 bases short and J 0 bases short, with 12 bases between. CDR3 size: 15 residues. In DNA form, the CDR3 reads TGTGCCAGTCTGACAGACACCTCTGGGGCCAACGTCCTGACTTTC. Translated, it gives CASLTDTSGANVLTF.

There are a few counts of this clonotype. This chain links TRBV7-9 with TRBJ1-1; TRBD1 is a possible D gene (5 bases). This CDR3 is 14 amino acids long. The V end lost 1 base, the J end lost 5 bases, and 11 bases lay between the germline ends. Germline V gives CDR1 SEHNR, CDR2 FQNEAQ (reference sequence). CDR3 DNA sequence: TGTGCCAGCAGCTTAGTTCTGGGGCGGACTGAAGCTTTCTTT. It encodes CASSLVLGRTEAFF.

This clonotype was seen at least ten times. V usage is TRBV7-2 and J usage is TRBJ1-1; 9 nucleotides agree with TRBD1. CDR1 SGHTA and CDR2 FQGNSA come from the germline V gene. V shed 2 bases and J 2 bases; nucleotides not matched to a gene: 9. The CDR3 has 17 residues. The CDR3 DNA is TGTGCCAGCAGCTTAAGAACAGGGGGCGCCGGAAACACTGAAGCTTTCTTT. Protein sequence: CASSLRTGGAGNTEAFF.

This clonotype was observed at least ten times. The chain recombines TRBV12-3 or TRBV12-4 with TRBJ1-5; possible D gene TRBD1, 5 bases. Trimming shortened V by 6 bases and J by 7 bases, and 19 bases separated the two germline ends. The CDR3 extends over 15 amino acids. The chain's CDR3 is CASSTTDSGQQPQHF. CDR3 sequence (DNA): TGTGCCAGCAGCACCACCGACAGTGGGCAACAGCCCCAGCATTTT.

This clonotype was counted ten times or more. V is TRBV28 and J is TRBJ2-3; 7 bases align to TRBD2. V was clipped by 8 bases and J by 6 bases; unmatched bases: 8. This CDR3 region has 13 residues. Per germline, CDR1 MDHEN and CDR2 SYDVKM. CDR3 coding DNA: TGTGCCAGCTCCCCGGGGGGATTGGATACGCAGTATTTT. Translated: CASSPGGLDTQYF.

This clonotype was counted many times. The chain couples TRBV7-9 to TRBJ2-5, with 11 bases that match TRBD2. There are 15 residues in the CDR3. CDR1 SEHNR and CDR2 FQNEAQ come from the germline V gene (reference sequence). The J segment lost 2 bases and the V segment lost 3 bases, leaving 2 bases of the junction unmatched. The CDR3 spells CASSLGTSGQETQYF. The CDR3 DNA is TGTGCCAGCAGCTTGGGGACTAGCGGTCAAGAGACCCAGTACTTC. Supplemented by reference TRBV7-9 and TRBJ2-5, the full variable domain reads DTGVSQNPRHKITKRGQNVTFRCDPISEHNRLYWYRQTLGQGPEFLTYFQNEAQLEKSRLLSDRFSAERPKGSFSTLEIQRTEQGDSAMYLCASSLGTSGQETQYFGPGTRLLVL.

This clonotype has ten or more counts. The V and J genes are TRBV6-2 or TRBV6-3 and TRBJ2-5, with a tentative D call TRBD2 (6 bases). CDR3 length: 18 residues. V was clipped by 7 bases and J by 0 bases, with 24 bases between them. In germline, CDR1 is MNHEY, CDR2 SVGEGT. The CDR3 coding sequence is TGTGCCAGCAACCTAAACCGGGACTCCATTGAAGACCAAGAGACCCAGTACTTC. Its protein is CASNLNRDSIEDQETQYF.

This clonotype was detected only a few times. The rearrangement links TRBV5-1 to TRBJ2-7; D uncertain. CDR1 is SGHRS, CDR2 YFSETQ, per germline. Trimming shortened V by 0 bases and J by 2 bases, and 12 bases separated the two germline ends. The CDR3 sequence is 15 residues long. The CDR3: CASSLAVRPTYEQYF. In DNA form, the CDR3 reads TGCGCCAGCAGCTTGGCGGTGCGGCCTACCTACGAGCAGTACTTC.

In this sample, this clonotype turned up a few times. The V call is TRBV5-1, the J call TRBJ2-7; D may correspond to TRBD1 or TRBD2 (5 bases each). Per the germline V gene, CDR1 is SGHRS and CDR2 is YFSETQ. Trimming left V 4 bases short and J 1 base short, with 12 bases between. The CDR3 length is 14 residues. The CDR3: CASSEGPGSYEQYF. The CDR3, as DNA: TGCGCCAGCAGCGAGGGACCGGGGTCCTACGAGCAGTACTTC.

For the CDR3, the DNA is TGTGCCAGTAGCCCTTTTAGCGGGAGCTCCTACAATGAGCAGTTCTTC. As protein: CASSPFSGSSYNEQFF. V and J are TRBV19 and TRBJ2-1; 9 bases are a match to TRBD2. The CDR3 loop spans 16 amino acids. The germline V gene has CDR1 LNHDA and CDR2 SQIVND (reference sequence). With 6 bases clipped from V and 0 bases from J, the junction kept 6 bases outside the gene matches.